This is a list of T cell receptor beta chains from one sample in a study of shared clonotypes between healthy human individuals. Profiling relied on immunoSEQ multiplex PCR, and the TCRdb table lists in-frame clones only, not all of them. Of some 2,000,000 clones listed, about 94% were seen once; the top ten hold roughly 0.13%. The sample comprised naive CD4+ T cells sorted from blood. These receptors all stem from a man aged 18 to 35 in good health. Both conserved end residues are part of each CDR3. D genes are given only for firm matches.

J | length | V | D | CDR3 | DNA
TRBJ1-2 | 11 | TRBV27 | NA | CASSWKNRYTF | TGTGCCAGCAGTTGGAAGAACCGCTACACCTTC
TRBJ2-3 | 14 | TRBV6-5 | TRBD2 | CASSIGLAIDTQYF | TGTGCCAGCAGCATAGGACTAGCTATAGATACGCAGTATTTT
TRBJ1-6 | 14 | TRBV5-6 | NA | CASSLMGRNSPLHF | TGTGCCAGCAGCTTAATGGGCCGAAATTCACCCCTCCACTTT
TRBJ1-1 | 12 | TRBV18 | NA | CASSRDFTEAFF | TGTGCCAGCTCCCGGGACTTCACTGAAGCTTTCTTT
TRBJ2-5 | 13 | TRBV2 | NA | CASSPGGGETQYF | TGTGCCAGCTCCCCCGGGGGTGGGGAGACCCAGTACTTC
TRBJ2-6 | 13 | TRBV19 | NA | CASKLSGANVLTF | TGTGCCAGTAAGCTCTCTGGGGCCAACGTCCTGACTTTC
TRBJ2-7 | 16 | TRBV28 | TRBD2 | CASSFWKLAGVVEQYF | TGTGCCAGCAGTTTCTGGAAGCTAGCGGGGGTAGTCGAGCAGTACTTC
TRBJ1-2 | 12 | TRBV29-1 | NA | CSVRLLSYGYTF | TGCAGCGTCCGTTTGTTGAGTTATGGCTACACCTTC
TRBJ2-7 | 13 | TRBV28 | NA | CASRPLVPYEQYF | TGTGCCAGCAGGCCCCTCGTTCCCTACGAGCAGTACTTC
TRBJ2-7 | 14 | TRBV10-2 | TRBD2 | CASSPTSGGGEQYF | TGCGCCAGCAGTCCGACTAGCGGGGGAGGCGAGCAGTACTTC